This T cell receptor beta chain emerged from a study of monozygotic twins with inflammatory bowel disease. This CDR3 is 14 amino acids long. Germline V gene sequence: CDR1 MNHEY, CDR2 SVGAGI. TCRdb reprocessed the 5' RACE reads, with one entry per CDR3 protein and no DNA. This sample's table has about 380,000 distinct CDR3 sequences. This clonotype was obtained from a human donor with ulcerative colitis or Crohn's disease, or a healthy co-twin of an affected twin (not recorded which). Material: blood. The chain links TRBV6-5 to TRBJ1-1. CDR3 residues: CASSYTPMNTEAFF.